A selection of T cell receptor beta chains follows, all from one sample in a study of T cell responses to AZD1222 COVID-19 vaccine. Repertoires were generated with immunoSEQ multiplex PCR, while TCRdb's copy carries only in-frame clones and drops some. Of about 60,000 clones listed, 65% to 90% are singletons. This material consisted of peripheral blood, taken on day 0 of AZD1222 vaccination. Source of these receptors: an adult in good health. CDR3s include the opening cysteine and the closing phenylalanine or tryptophan. D genes are given only for firm matches. Part of the rows lack a size; the others show once, few, many or a class for expanded clones.

.	TRBV19	TRBJ1-2	.	CASRGATLGYTF	TGTGCCAGTAGAGGGGCGACGCTTGGCTACACCTTC
TRBD2	TRBV3-1/TRBV3-2	TRBJ2-3	.	CASSHSSGNDPDTQYF	TGTGCCAGCAGCCACTCTAGCGGGAACGACCCAGATACGCAGTATTTT
.	TRBV28	TRBJ1-2	.	CASSWQGYGYTF	TGTGCCAGCAGTTGGCAGGGGTATGGCTACACCTTC
.	TRBV24-1	TRBJ1-2	.	CATSDLGGYTF	TGTGCCACCAGTGATTTGGGAGGCTACACCTTC
.	TRBV19	TRBJ1-5	once	CASSIGAGWDQPQHF	TGTGCCAGTAGTATTGGGGCAGGGTGGGATCAGCCCCAGCATTTT
.	TRBV9	TRBJ1-2	.	CASSVDDYGYTF	TGTGCCAGCAGCGTAGACGACTATGGCTACACCTTC
.	TRBV28	TRBJ1-2	.	CASSTDYGGYTF	TGTGCCAGCAGTACGGACTACGGTGGCTACACCTTC
.	TRBV28	TRBJ1-6	.	CASSFGDVFSPLHF	TGTGCCAGCAGTTTCGGGGATGTTTTTTCACCCCTCCACTTT
.	TRBV7-8	TRBJ2-5	.	CASSRFRQAQETQYF	TGTGCCAGCAGCCGGTTCCGACAGGCGCAAGAGACCCAGTACTTC
.	TRBV6-2/TRBV6-3	TRBJ1-2	.	CASSYSGRTYGYTF	TGTGCCAGCAGTTACTCGGGACGGACTTATGGCTACACCTTC
.	TRBV28	TRBJ2-1	.	CASSSSNRANEQFF	TGTGCCAGCAGTTCTAGTAACAGGGCAAATGAGCAGTTCTTC
.	TRBV7-2	TRBJ1-4	.	CASSIQQGLGEKLFF	TGTGCCAGCAGCATACAACAGGGCTTGGGTGAAAAACTGTTTTTT
TRBD2	TRBV10-3	TRBJ2-1	once	CAITVTSGKDYNEQFF	TGTGCCATCACCGTAACTAGCGGGAAAGACTACAATGAGCAGTTCTTC
TRBD1	TRBV6-5	TRBJ1-5	.	CATQGQKYQPQHF	TGTGCCACCCAGGGACAGAAGTATCAGCCCCAGCATTTT
TRBD2	TRBV11-1	TRBJ2-3	.	CASSLAGVDTQYF	TGTGCCAGCAGCTTGGCGGGGGTAGATACGCAGTATTTT
.	TRBV3-1/TRBV3-2	TRBJ2-5	.	CASSQGQKGGETQYF	TGTGCCAGCAGCCAAGGACAGAAGGGGGGAGAGACCCAGTACTTC
.	TRBV19	TRBJ2-7	.	CASSRDSGNYEQYF	TGTGCCAGTAGTAGGGACAGCGGGAACTACGAGCAGTACTTC
.	TRBV27	TRBJ2-3	.	CASSLRGADTQYF	TGTGCCAGCAGTTTAAGAGGGGCAGATACGCAGTATTTT
.	TRBV7-8	TRBJ1-2	.	CASSISPENNYGYTF	TGTGCCAGCAGCATAAGCCCGGAAAATAACTATGGCTACACCTTC